The rows below give T cell receptor beta chains drawn from one sample of a study of cytomegalovirus exposure and HLA in healthy donors. The method was immunoSEQ multiplex PCR; TCRdb's version includes in-frame clones alone and lacks a portion of them. The table includes around 220,000 clones, 80% to 85% detected once. The sequencing sample was made of PBMCs. Receptor source: a woman aged 25 to 39 in good health and CMV-seropositive. Both conserved end residues are part of each CDR3. A D gene is named only where the DNA matches it firmly. Size tells how often a clone was seen (once, few, many) or the class of an expanded clone, and some rows leave it out.

V gene: TRBV25-1
clone size: .
J gene: TRBJ2-1
D gene: TRBD2
CDR3 DNA: TGTGCCAGCAGTGACTCCGGGACTAGCAATTTCTTC
CDR3 protein: CASSDSGTSNFF

V gene: TRBV19
clone size: .
J gene: TRBJ1-5
D gene: .
CDR3 DNA: TGTGCCAGTACCAGGGGTCTCAGCAATCAGCCCCAGCATTTT
CDR3 protein: CASTRGLSNQPQHF

V gene: TRBV6-1
clone size: .
J gene: TRBJ2-2
D gene: TRBD2
CDR3 DNA: TGTGCCAGCAGTGTTTGGACTAGCGTTCCCACCGGGGAGCTGTTTTTT
CDR3 protein: CASSVWTSVPTGELFF

V gene: TRBV20-1
clone size: once
J gene: TRBJ2-3
D gene: .
CDR3 DNA: TGCAGTGCGAAAAGGGGGGATACGCAGTATTTT
CDR3 protein: CSAKRGDTQYF

V gene: TRBV14
clone size: .
J gene: TRBJ2-7
D gene: .
CDR3 DNA: TGTGCCAGCAGCCTAGACAGATACGAGCAGTACTTC
CDR3 protein: CASSLDRYEQYF

V gene: TRBV6-5
clone size: .
J gene: TRBJ2-2
D gene: TRBD1
CDR3 DNA: TGTGCCAGCAGTTACAGAGGACAGGGAGGTACCGGGGAGCTGTTTTTT
CDR3 protein: CASSYRGQGGTGELFF

V gene: TRBV28
clone size: .
J gene: TRBJ1-5
D gene: .
CDR3 DNA: TGTGCCAGCAGTTTGCTGGGGCCCCAGCATTTT
CDR3 protein: CASSLLGPQHF

V gene: TRBV5-6
clone size: .
J gene: TRBJ1-2
D gene: .
CDR3 DNA: TGTGCCAGCAGTTCTACGAACATTCTATATGGCTACACCTTC
CDR3 protein: CASSSTNILYGYTF

V gene: TRBV5-1
clone size: .
J gene: TRBJ2-4
D gene: .
CDR3 DNA: TGCGCCAGCAGCATGGCCCTGAACAGGGAGATAGCCAAAAACATTCAGTACTTC
CDR3 protein: CASSMALNREIAKNIQYF

V gene: TRBV27
clone size: .
J gene: TRBJ2-7
D gene: TRBD1
CDR3 DNA: TGTGCCAGCAGTCCTCACCCCGGGACAGGCCAGCCCTACGAGCAGTACTTC
CDR3 protein: CASSPHPGTGQPYEQYF

V gene: TRBV21-1
clone size: .
J gene: TRBJ2-7
D gene: .
CDR3 DNA: TGTGCTAAGGGGGGTCCCGGGGGTACCCCCTACGAGCAGTACTTC
CDR3 protein: CAKGGPGGTPYEQYF

V gene: TRBV9
clone size: few
J gene: TRBJ2-3
D gene: TRBD2
CDR3 DNA: TGTGCCAGCAGCGTAGGGCTAGCGGGAGGAACAGATACGCAGTATTTT
CDR3 protein: CASSVGLAGGTDTQYF

V gene: TRBV29-1
clone size: .
J gene: TRBJ2-3
D gene: TRBD2
CDR3 DNA: TGCAGCTTACAGCGGGAGAGAGGAGATACGCAGTATTTT
CDR3 protein: CSLQRERGDTQYF

V gene: TRBV10-2
clone size: .
J gene: TRBJ2-1
D gene: .
CDR3 DNA: TGCGCCAGCAGTGAAAGTTCTCCTTTGGGTGAGCAGTTCTTC
CDR3 protein: CASSESSPLGEQFF

V gene: TRBV29-1
clone size: .
J gene: TRBJ1-1
D gene: TRBD1
CDR3 DNA: TGCAGCGTTGGGGCAGGGGGGAACACTGAAGCTTTCTTT
CDR3 protein: CSVGAGGNTEAFF

V gene: TRBV27
clone size: .
J gene: TRBJ2-5
D gene: TRBD2
CDR3 DNA: TGTGCCAGCAGTTTTCGGACTAGCGGAAAAGAAGAGACCCAGTACTTC
CDR3 protein: CASSFRTSGKEETQYF

V gene: TRBV5-1
clone size: .
J gene: TRBJ2-5
D gene: .
CDR3 DNA: TGCGCCAGCAGCTTGGGGACAAGTCAAGAGACCCAGTACTTC
CDR3 protein: CASSLGTSQETQYF

V gene: TRBV6-5
clone size: once
J gene: TRBJ1-5
D gene: TRBD1
CDR3 DNA: TGTGCCAGCAGTTACCCTTTATGGGACAGGATACAGCCCCAGCATTTT
CDR3 protein: CASSYPLWDRIQPQHF

V gene: TRBV6-5
clone size: .
J gene: TRBJ1-1
D gene: .
CDR3 DNA: TGTGCCAGCAGTTACCGGGGAGGGCGGGTCACTGAAGCTTTCTTT
CDR3 protein: CASSYRGGRVTEAFF

V gene: TRBV6-5
clone size: .
J gene: TRBJ2-7
D gene: TRBD1
CDR3 DNA: TGTGCCAGCAGACTTCGGGACAGGGGCCACGAGCAGTACTTC
CDR3 protein: CASRLRDRGHEQYF

V gene: TRBV30
clone size: once
J gene: TRBJ1-5
D gene: TRBD1
CDR3 DNA: TGTGCCTGGAGCTCCGGACAGGGCAGTAATCAGCCCCAGCATTTT
CDR3 protein: CAWSSGQGSNQPQHF

V gene: TRBV4-1
clone size: .
J gene: TRBJ1-4
D gene: .
CDR3 DNA: TGCGCCAGCAGCCAAGTGGGTTTGGGGGAAAAACTGTTTTTT
CDR3 protein: CASSQVGLGEKLFF

V gene: TRBV5-6
clone size: once
J gene: TRBJ2-7
D gene: TRBD1
CDR3 DNA: TGTGCCAGCAGCCCAGGGACAGGGAAGCCATCCTACGAGCAGTACTTC
CDR3 protein: CASSPGTGKPSYEQYF

V gene: TRBV30
clone size: .
J gene: TRBJ2-3
D gene: TRBD2
CDR3 DNA: TGTGCCTGGTCGCGGGGGGAAGATACGCAGTATTTT
CDR3 protein: CAWSRGEDTQYF

V gene: TRBV9
clone size: .
J gene: TRBJ2-3
D gene: TRBD2
CDR3 DNA: TGTGCCAGCAGCGTAGGACTAGCGGGAGGGAGGAGAGATACGCAGTATTTT
CDR3 protein: CASSVGLAGGRRDTQYF

V gene: TRBV30
clone size: .
J gene: TRBJ1-1
D gene: .
CDR3 DNA: TGTGCCTGGAGTGCCACCGATAGTACTGAAGCTTTCTTT
CDR3 protein: CAWSATDSTEAFF

V gene: TRBV27
clone size: few
J gene: TRBJ1-5
D gene: .
CDR3 DNA: TGTGCCAGCCGCGGTCCGGTCGATCAGCCCCAGCATTTT
CDR3 protein: CASRGPVDQPQHF

V gene: TRBV18
clone size: few
J gene: TRBJ2-3
D gene: .
CDR3 DNA: TGTGCCAGCTCACCAAACGTCGGGATAGATACAGATACGCAGTATTTT
CDR3 protein: CASSPNVGIDTDTQYF

V gene: TRBV5-4
clone size: .
J gene: TRBJ2-1
D gene: .
CDR3 DNA: TGTGCCAGCAGTTTTGACAATGAGCAGTTCTTC
CDR3 protein: CASSFDNEQFF

V gene: TRBV5-1
clone size: .
J gene: TRBJ2-1
D gene: .
CDR3 DNA: TGCGCCAGCAACGTCCGCCTAGACTCCTACAATGAGCAGTTCTTC
CDR3 protein: CASNVRLDSYNEQFF

V gene: TRBV6-6
clone size: .
J gene: TRBJ2-7
D gene: .
CDR3 DNA: TGTGCCAGCAGAGAAATCTGGCGAACCAGCTCCTACGAGCAGTACTTC
CDR3 protein: CASREIWRTSSYEQYF

V gene: TRBV29-1
clone size: .
J gene: TRBJ2-7
D gene: .
CDR3 DNA: TGCAGCGTTGATGACGCGGGAAGTTACGAGCAGTACTTC
CDR3 protein: CSVDDAGSYEQYF

V gene: TRBV2
clone size: .
J gene: TRBJ2-5
D gene: .
CDR3 DNA: TGTGCCAGCAGTGTTGCGGAGACCCAGTACTTC
CDR3 protein: CASSVAETQYF

V gene: TRBV7-2
clone size: few
J gene: TRBJ1-4
D gene: .
CDR3 DNA: TGTGCCAGCAGCTTGGTTTGGCAGGGAGGGGAAAAACTGTTTTTT
CDR3 protein: CASSLVWQGGEKLFF

V gene: TRBV30
clone size: few
J gene: TRBJ1-1
D gene: .
CDR3 DNA: TGTGCCTGGAGTGTACTAGGAACAGGCAGCTTAGCAGCTTTCTTT
CDR3 protein: CAWSVLGTGSLAAFF

V gene: TRBV7-9
clone size: .
J gene: TRBJ1-1
D gene: .
CDR3 DNA: TGTGCCAGCAGCCTCGCGGGCGAAGCTTTCTTT
CDR3 protein: CASSLAGEAFF

V gene: TRBV5-6
clone size: .
J gene: TRBJ2-1
D gene: .
CDR3 DNA: TGTGCCAGCAGCACTGTTAATGAGCAGTTCTTC
CDR3 protein: CASSTVNEQFF

V gene: TRBV9
clone size: few
J gene: TRBJ1-5
D gene: .
CDR3 DNA: TGTGCCAGCAGTAAGGATCAGGGTTTTCAGCCCCAGCATTTT
CDR3 protein: CASSKDQGFQPQHF

V gene: TRBV27
clone size: .
J gene: TRBJ2-7
D gene: .
CDR3 DNA: TGTGCCAGCAGTTTTACGCTGGATACCTACGAGCAGTACTTC
CDR3 protein: CASSFTLDTYEQYF

V gene: TRBV7-3
clone size: .
J gene: TRBJ2-2
D gene: .
CDR3 DNA: TGTGCCAGCAGCTTAGAACTCGGGGAGCTGTTTTTT
CDR3 protein: CASSLELGELFF

V gene: TRBV15
clone size: .
J gene: TRBJ1-5
D gene: .
CDR3 DNA: TGTGCCACCAGCAGAGATACGACAAAGTATCAGCCCCAGCATTTT
CDR3 protein: CATSRDTTKYQPQHF

V gene: TRBV30
clone size: .
J gene: TRBJ2-7
D gene: .
CDR3 DNA: TGTGCCTTGTCGCTCGGGGCCGGCCCCTACGAGCAGTACTTC
CDR3 protein: CALSLGAGPYEQYF

V gene: TRBV9
clone size: .
J gene: TRBJ2-2
D gene: .
CDR3 DNA: TGTGCCAGCAGCGTTACAGGGACCGGGGAGCTGTTTTTT
CDR3 protein: CASSVTGTGELFF

V gene: TRBV30
clone size: once
J gene: TRBJ2-4
D gene: TRBD1
CDR3 DNA: TGTGCCTGGAGTTACCAAAACAGGGGGGTGACCAAAAACATTCAGTACTTC
CDR3 protein: CAWSYQNRGVTKNIQYF

V gene: TRBV2
clone size: .
J gene: TRBJ1-4
D gene: .
CDR3 DNA: TGTGCCAGCAGAATGACAGACCGGAATGAAAAACTGTTTTTT
CDR3 protein: CASRMTDRNEKLFF

V gene: TRBV5-1
clone size: .
J gene: TRBJ2-7
D gene: TRBD1
CDR3 DNA: TGCGCCAGCAGTCTTGGGGGGACAGGGGCGACCTACGAGCAGTACTTC
CDR3 protein: CASSLGGTGATYEQYF

V gene: TRBV15
clone size: .
J gene: TRBJ1-4
D gene: TRBD1
CDR3 DNA: TGTGCCACCAGCAGAGACCCGACAGGGGGGAATGAAAAACTGTTTTTT
CDR3 protein: CATSRDPTGGNEKLFF